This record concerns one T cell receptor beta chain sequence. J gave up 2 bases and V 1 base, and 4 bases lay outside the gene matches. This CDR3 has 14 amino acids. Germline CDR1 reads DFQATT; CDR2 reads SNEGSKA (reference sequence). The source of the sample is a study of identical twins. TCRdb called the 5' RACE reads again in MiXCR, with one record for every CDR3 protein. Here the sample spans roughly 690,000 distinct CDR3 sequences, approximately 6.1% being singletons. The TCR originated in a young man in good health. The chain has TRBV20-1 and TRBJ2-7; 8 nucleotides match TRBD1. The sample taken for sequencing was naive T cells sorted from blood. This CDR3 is CSARADRGPYEQYF. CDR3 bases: TGCAGTGCTAGAGCTGACAGGGGTCCCTACGAGCAGTACTTC.